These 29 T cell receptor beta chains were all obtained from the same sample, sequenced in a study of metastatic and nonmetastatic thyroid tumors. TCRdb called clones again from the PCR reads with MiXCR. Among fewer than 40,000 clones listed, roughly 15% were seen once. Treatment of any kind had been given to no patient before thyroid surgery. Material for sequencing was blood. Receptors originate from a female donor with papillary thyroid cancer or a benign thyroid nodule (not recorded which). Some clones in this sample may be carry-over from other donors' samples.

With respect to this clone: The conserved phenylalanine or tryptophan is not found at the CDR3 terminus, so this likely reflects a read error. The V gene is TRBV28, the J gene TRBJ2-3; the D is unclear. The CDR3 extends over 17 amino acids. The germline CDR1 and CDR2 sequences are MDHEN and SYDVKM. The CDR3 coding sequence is TGCGCCAGCAGTTTAGTCACGCCGATGACTAGCACAGATACGCAGTATTCT. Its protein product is CASSLVTPMTSTDTQYS.

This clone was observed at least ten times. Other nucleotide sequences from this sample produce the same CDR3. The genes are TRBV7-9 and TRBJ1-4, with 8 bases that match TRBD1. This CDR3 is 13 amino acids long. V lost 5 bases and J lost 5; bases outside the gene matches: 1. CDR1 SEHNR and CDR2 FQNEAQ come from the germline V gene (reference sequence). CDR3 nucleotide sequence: TGTGCCAGCAGCGGGACAGGAAATGAAAAACTGTTTTTT. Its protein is CASSGTGNEKLFF. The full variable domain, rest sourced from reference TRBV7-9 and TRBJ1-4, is DTGVSQNPRHKITKRGQNVTFRCDPISEHNRLYWYRQTLGQGPEFLTYFQNEAQLEKSRLLSDRFSAERPKGSFSTLEIQRTEQGDSAMYLCASSGTGNEKLFFGSGTQLSVL.

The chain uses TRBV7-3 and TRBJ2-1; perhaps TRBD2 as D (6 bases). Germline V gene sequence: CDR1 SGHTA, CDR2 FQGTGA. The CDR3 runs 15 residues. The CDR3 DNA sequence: TGTGGGAGCAGCTTAACCGGGAGACCCGACAATGAGCAGTTCTTC. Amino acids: CGSSLTGRPDNEQFF.

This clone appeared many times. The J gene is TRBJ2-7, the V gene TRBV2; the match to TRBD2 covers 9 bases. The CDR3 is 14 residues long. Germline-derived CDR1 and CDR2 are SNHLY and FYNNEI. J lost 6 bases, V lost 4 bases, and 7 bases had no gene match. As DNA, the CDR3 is TGTGCCAGCAGTGTAGGGCGGGAGGGGTTCGAGCAGTACTTC. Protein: CASSVGREGFEQYF.

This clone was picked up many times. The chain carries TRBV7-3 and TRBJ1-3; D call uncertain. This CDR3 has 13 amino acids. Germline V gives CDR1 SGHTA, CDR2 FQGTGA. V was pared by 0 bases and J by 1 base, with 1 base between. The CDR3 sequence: CASSLTSGNTIYF. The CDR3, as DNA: TGTGCCAGCAGCTTAACATCTGGAAACACCATATATTTT.

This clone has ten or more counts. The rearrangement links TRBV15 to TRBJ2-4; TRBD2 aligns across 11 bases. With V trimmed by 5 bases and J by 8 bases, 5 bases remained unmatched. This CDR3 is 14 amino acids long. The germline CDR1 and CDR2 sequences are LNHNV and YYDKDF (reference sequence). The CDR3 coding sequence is TGTGCCACCAGCCTTCTAGCGGGAGGTGACATTCAGTACTTC. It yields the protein CATSLLAGGDIQYF.

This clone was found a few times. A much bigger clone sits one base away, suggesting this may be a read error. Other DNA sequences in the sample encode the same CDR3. As DNA, the CDR3 is TGTGCCAGCTCACCTGGGGGAGGGTGGTCTGAAGCTTTCTTT. Protein: CASSPGGGWSEAFF. V is TRBV18 and J is TRBJ1-1; TRBD1 is a possible D gene (5 bases). Germline assignment: CDR1 KGHSH and CDR2 LQKENI. Trimming stripped 3 bases from V and 6 bases from J, with 14 bases between. This CDR3 comprises 14 residues. Full variable domain (remainder filled in from reference TRBV18 and TRBJ1-1): NAGVMQNPRHLVRRRGQEARLRCSPMKGHSHVYWYRQLPEEGLKFMVYLQKENIIDESGMPKERFSAEFPKEGPSILRIQQVVRGDSAAYFCASSPGGGWSEAFFGQGTRLTVV.

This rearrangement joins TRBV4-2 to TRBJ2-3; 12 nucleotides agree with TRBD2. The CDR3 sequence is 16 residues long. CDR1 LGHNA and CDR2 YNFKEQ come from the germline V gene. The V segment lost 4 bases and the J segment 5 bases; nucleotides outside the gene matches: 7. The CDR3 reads CASSRGLAGSGDTQYF. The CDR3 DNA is TGTGCCAGCAGCCGCGGACTAGCGGGATCGGGAGATACGCAGTATTTT.

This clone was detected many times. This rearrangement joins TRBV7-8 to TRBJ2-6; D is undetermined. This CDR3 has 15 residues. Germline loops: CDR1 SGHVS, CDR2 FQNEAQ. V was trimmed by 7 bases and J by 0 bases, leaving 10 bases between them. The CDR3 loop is CASIPTNSGANVLTF. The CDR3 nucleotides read TGTGCCAGCATCCCTACGAACTCTGGGGCCAACGTCCTGACTTTC.

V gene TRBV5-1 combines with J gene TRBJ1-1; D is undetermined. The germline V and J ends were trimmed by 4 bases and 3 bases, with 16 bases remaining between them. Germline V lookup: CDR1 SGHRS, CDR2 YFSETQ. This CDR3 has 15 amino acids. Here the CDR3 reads CASSPVRAVDTEAFF. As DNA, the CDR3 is TGCGCCAGCAGCCCCGTACGGGCCGTGGACACTGAAGCTTTCTTT.

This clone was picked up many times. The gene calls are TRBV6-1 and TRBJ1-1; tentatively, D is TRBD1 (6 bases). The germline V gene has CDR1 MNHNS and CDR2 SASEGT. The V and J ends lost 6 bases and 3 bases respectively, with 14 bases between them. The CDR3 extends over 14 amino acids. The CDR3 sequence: CASRGRQEHTEAFF. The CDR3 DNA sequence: TGTGCCAGCAGAGGAAGACAGGAGCACACTGAAGCTTTCTTT.

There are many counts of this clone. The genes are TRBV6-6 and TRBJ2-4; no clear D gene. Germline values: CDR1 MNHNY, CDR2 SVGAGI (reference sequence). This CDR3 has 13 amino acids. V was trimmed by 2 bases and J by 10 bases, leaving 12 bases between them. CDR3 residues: CASSYTRHEIQYF. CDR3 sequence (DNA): TGTGCCAGCAGTTACACAAGGCATGAGATTCAGTACTTC.

CDR3 DNA: TGTGCCAGCAGCCAAGGACGGGGGAACACTGAAGCTTTCTTT. Translating gives CASSQGRGNTEAFF. V usage is TRBV5-8 and J usage is TRBJ1-1; D is undetermined. CDR1 and CDR2 (germline): SGHTS, YDEGEE. V lost 4 bases and J 1 base, leaving 11 bases between the germline ends. The CDR3 loop spans 14 amino acids.

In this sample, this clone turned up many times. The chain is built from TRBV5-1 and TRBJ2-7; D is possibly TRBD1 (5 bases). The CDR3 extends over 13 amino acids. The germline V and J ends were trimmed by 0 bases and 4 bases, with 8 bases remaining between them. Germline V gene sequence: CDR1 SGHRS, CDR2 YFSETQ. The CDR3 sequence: CASSLASGYEQYF. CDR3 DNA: TGCGCCAGCAGCTTGGCCTCAGGGTACGAGCAGTACTTC.

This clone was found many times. CDR3: CASSEEGGQGGQPQHF. The CDR3 nucleotides are TGTGCCAGCAGTGAAGAGGGGGGGCAGGGTGGTCAGCCCCAGCATTTT. The gene calls are TRBV2 and TRBJ1-5; possible D gene TRBD1, 6 bases. Trimming removed 1 base at V and 6 bases at J, with 16 bases between. This CDR3 comprises 16 residues. Germline V gene data show CDR1 as SNHLY and CDR2 as FYNNEI.

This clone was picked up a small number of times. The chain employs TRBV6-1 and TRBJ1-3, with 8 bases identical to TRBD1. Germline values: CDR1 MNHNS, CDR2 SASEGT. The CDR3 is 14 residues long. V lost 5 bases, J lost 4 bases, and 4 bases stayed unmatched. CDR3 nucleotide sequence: TGTGCCAGCAGTCTGGGACAGGAGGGAAACACCATATATTTT. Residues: CASSLGQEGNTIYF.

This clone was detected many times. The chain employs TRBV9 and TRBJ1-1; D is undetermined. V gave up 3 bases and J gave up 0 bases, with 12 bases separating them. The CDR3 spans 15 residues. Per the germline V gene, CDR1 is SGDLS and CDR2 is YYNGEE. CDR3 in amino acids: CASSGSPRMNTEAFF. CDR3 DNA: TGTGCCAGCAGCGGTTCGCCAAGGATGAACACTGAAGCTTTCTTT.

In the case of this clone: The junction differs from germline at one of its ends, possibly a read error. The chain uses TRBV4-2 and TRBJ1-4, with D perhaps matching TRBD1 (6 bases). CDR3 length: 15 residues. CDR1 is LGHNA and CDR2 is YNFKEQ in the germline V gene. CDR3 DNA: TGTGCCAGCAGCTCGACCGGGACATGGAATGAAAAACTGTCTTTT. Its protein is CASSSTGTWNEKLSF.

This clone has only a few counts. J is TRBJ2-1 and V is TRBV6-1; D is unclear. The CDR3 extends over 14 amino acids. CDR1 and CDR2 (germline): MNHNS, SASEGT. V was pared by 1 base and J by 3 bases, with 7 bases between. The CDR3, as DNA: TGTGCCAGCAGTGAAGACATTATCTACAATGAGCAGTTCTTC. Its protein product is CASSEDIIYNEQFF.

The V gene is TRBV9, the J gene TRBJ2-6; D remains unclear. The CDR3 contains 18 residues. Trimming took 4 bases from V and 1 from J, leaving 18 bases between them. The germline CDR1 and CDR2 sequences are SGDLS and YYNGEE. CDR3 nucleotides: TGTGCCAGCAGCCCCCGGTGCAGAGAGGAGTCTGGGGCCAACGTCCTGACTTTC. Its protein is CASSPRCREESGANVLTF.

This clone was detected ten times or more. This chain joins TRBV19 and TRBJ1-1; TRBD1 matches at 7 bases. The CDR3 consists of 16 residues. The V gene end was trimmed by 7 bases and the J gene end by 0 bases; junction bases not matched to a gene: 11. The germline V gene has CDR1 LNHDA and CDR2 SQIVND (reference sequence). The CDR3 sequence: CASTLRPQGVNTEAFF. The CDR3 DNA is TGTGCCAGTACCCTCCGACCGCAGGGGGTGAACACTGAAGCTTTCTTT.

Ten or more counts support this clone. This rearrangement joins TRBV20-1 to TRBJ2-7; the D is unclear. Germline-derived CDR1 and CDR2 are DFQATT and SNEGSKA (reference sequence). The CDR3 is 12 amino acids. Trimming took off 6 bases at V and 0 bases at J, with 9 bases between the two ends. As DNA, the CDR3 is TGCAGTGCGGAGATGGTCTCCTACGAGCAGTACTTC. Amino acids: CSAEMVSYEQYF.

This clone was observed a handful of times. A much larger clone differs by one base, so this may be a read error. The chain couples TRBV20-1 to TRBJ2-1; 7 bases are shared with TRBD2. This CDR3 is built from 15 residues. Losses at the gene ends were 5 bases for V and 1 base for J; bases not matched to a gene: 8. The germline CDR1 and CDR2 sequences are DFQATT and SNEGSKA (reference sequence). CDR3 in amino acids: CSASAGPRSYNEQFF. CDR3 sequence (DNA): TGCAGTGCTTCAGCGGGGCCTCGGTCCTACAATGAGCAGTTCTTC.

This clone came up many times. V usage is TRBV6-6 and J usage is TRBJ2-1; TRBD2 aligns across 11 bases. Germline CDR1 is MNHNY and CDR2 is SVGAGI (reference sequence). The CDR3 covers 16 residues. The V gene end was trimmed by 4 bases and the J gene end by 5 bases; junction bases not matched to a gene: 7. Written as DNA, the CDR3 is TGTGCCAGCAGTTTAATAGCGGGAGGGTACGACAATGAGCAGTTCTTC. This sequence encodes CASSLIAGGYDNEQFF.

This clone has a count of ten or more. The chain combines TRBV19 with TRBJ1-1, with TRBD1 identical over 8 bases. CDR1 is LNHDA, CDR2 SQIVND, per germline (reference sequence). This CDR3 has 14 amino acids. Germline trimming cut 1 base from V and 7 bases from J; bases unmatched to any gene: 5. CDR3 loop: CASSIASQGVEAFF. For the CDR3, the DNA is TGTGCCAGTAGTATAGCGTCACAGGGGGTTGAAGCTTTCTTT.

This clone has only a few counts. The CDR3 bases are TGTGCCAGCAGTTACCTGAATCAAGGGCCGGGAAACTACGAGCAGTACTTC. Amino acids: CASSYLNQGPGNYEQYF. The V and J genes are TRBV6-2 or TRBV6-3 and TRBJ2-7; a weak D match, TRBD2 (5 bases). The V end was cut by 2 bases, the J end by 3 bases, with 20 bases between. The CDR3 is made up of 17 amino acids. CDR1 and CDR2 from the germline V gene are MNHEY and SVGEGT.

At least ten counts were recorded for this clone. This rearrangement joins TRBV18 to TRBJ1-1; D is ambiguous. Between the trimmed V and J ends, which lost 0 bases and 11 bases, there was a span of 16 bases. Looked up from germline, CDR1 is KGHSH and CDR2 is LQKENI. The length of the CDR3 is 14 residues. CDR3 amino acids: CASSPPRLWAVAFF. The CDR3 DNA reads TGTGCCAGCTCACCACCACGACTTTGGGCAGTCGCTTTCTTT.

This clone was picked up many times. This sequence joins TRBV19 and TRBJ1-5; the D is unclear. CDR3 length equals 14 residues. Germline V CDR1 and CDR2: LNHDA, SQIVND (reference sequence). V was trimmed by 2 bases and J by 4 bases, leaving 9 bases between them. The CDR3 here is CASSIRQENQPQHF. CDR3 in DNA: TGTGCCAGTAGTATACGGCAGGAAAATCAGCCCCAGCATTTT.

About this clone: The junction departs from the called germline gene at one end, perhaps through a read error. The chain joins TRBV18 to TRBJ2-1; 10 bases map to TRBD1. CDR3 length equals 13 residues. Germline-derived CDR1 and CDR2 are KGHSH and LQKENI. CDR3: CASSPPGQGIQLF. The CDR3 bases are TGTGCCAGCTCACCACCGGGACAGGGGATACAGCTCTTC.